Sequencing of this T cell receptor beta chain was carried out in a study of T-cell memory formation after mild COVID-19. A single record per CDR3 protein comes from TCRdb applying MiXCR to the 5' RACE reads. Of approximately 300,000 distinct CDR3 sequences listed, around 15% are singletons. This clonotype was observed at least ten times. The V gene's germline CDR1 is SGHVS and CDR2 FQNEAQ. This CDR3 region has 12 residues. Trimming stripped 5 bases from V and 5 bases from J, with 9 bases between. The J gene is TRBJ1-2, the V gene TRBV7-8; D is perhaps TRBD1 (5 bases). This clonotype was obtained from a man in his late teens or twenties who had mild COVID-19 (a few samples of this study predate the infection). Cell type and time point are not known. Sequencing was done on a sample of PBMCs or a T cell subset sorted from them (not recorded which). DNA of the CDR3: TGTGCCAGCAGCCAGGGACTGTATGGCTACACCTTC. Its protein is CASSQGLYGYTF.